This T cell receptor (beta chain) came from a study of OX40 agonist ivuxolimab in advanced cancers. TCRdb's copy holds only in-frame clones and misses some; the assay was immunoSEQ multiplex PCR. Among more than 55,000 clones, under 95% were seen once, and the ten largest hold 14% to 15%. The CDR3 is 15 amino acids. The V segment lost 1 base and the J segment 8 bases; nucleotides outside the gene matches: 5. Germline lookup yields CDR1 SGHTA and CDR2 FQGNSA. Blood was sampled at baseline, cycle 4 day 1, and cycle 7 day 1. Sample: CD4+ or CD8+ T cells sorted from blood, taken in a trial of the OX40 agonist ivuxolimab. The rearrangement uses TRBV7-2 and TRBJ1-4; 9 nucleotides line up with TRBD1. The TCR originated in an adult with an advanced solid tumor such as melanoma, head and neck, liver or kidney cancer. The CDR3 protein is CASSLEGTGTEKLFF. CDR3 bases: TGTGCCAGCAGCTTAGAAGGGACAGGGACCGAAAAACTGTTTTTT.